Listed below are T cell receptor beta chains from one sample, sequenced in a study of blood T cell repertoires in COVID-19. Measured with immunoSEQ multiplex PCR; TCRdb has only the in-frame clones, and not every one. The sample yields around 230,000 clones, 85% seen once. Material for sequencing was peripheral blood. Receptors originate from a man aged 45-60 years with COVID-19, enrolled during active disease. Each CDR3 is given with its conserved first and last residue. A D gene is named only where the DNA matches it firmly.

CASSRSGPEAFF	-	TRBV6-2/TRBV6-3	TRBJ1-1
CASSHDGQSYEQYF	-	TRBV5-1	TRBJ2-7
CASVMGRNTEAFF	-	TRBV2	TRBJ1-1
CASSLGRPYGYTF	-	TRBV7-2	TRBJ1-2
CASSSGWSEQFF	-	TRBV18	TRBJ2-1
CASSYSEARYNSPLHF	-	TRBV6-6	TRBJ1-6
CASSTNRDRVTDTQYF	TRBD1	TRBV7-9	TRBJ2-3
CASSVDRVLYEQYF	TRBD1	TRBV5-6	TRBJ2-7
CASSVRVRGGRGYTF	-	TRBV9	TRBJ1-2
CASLGSNNSPLHF	-	TRBV6-5	TRBJ1-6
CASSWGLAGGPAGELFF	TRBD2	TRBV7-6	TRBJ2-2
CASSSGGVSNQPQHF	-	TRBV28	TRBJ1-5
CASSSDLGAEAFF	-	TRBV5-1	TRBJ1-1
CASSVGGGNQPQHF	-	TRBV9	TRBJ1-5
CASSPTSDLETQYF	TRBD2	TRBV14	TRBJ2-5
CASSERRGDYNEQFF	TRBD2	TRBV2	TRBJ2-1
CASSLEGRGPAFF	TRBD1	TRBV11-3	TRBJ1-1
CSAAGEVDEQFF	TRBD2	TRBV29-1	TRBJ2-1
CASSTGTGGDGNTIYF	TRBD1	TRBV9	TRBJ1-3
CASRVTPGQQYEQYF	-	TRBV27	TRBJ2-7
CASSSSGDTGELFF	-	TRBV5-1	TRBJ2-2
CAWNPGLAKNIQYF	-	TRBV30	TRBJ2-4
CASSNYGQGSYEQYF	TRBD1	TRBV6-5	TRBJ2-7
CATVPGTGGFGEQFF	TRBD1	TRBV27	TRBJ2-1
CASSGSTGNYGYTF	TRBD1	TRBV19	TRBJ1-2
CASSIFQGYNEQFF	-	TRBV27	TRBJ2-1
CATRDFSYNSPLHF	-	TRBV19	TRBJ1-6
CSVETGTGGPFGYTF	TRBD1	TRBV29-1	TRBJ1-2
CASSPSRDTEAFF	-	TRBV7-3	TRBJ1-1
CASSIRDNEAFF	-	TRBV6-5	TRBJ1-1
CASSRPGQGRNTIYF	TRBD1	TRBV7-6	TRBJ1-3
CSVGTSGGASDTQYF	TRBD2	TRBV29-1	TRBJ2-3
CASSLASGHEQFF	-	TRBV5-1	TRBJ2-1
CASSLNLRQGVNTGELFF	TRBD1	TRBV5-1	TRBJ2-2
CASSLGAGGIKTQYF	TRBD1	TRBV11-3	TRBJ2-5
CASSLEAAGRLHGYTF	-	TRBV7-2	TRBJ1-2
CASSRAVNTGELFF	-	TRBV25-1	TRBJ2-2
CASRGSQGESPLHF	-	TRBV9	TRBJ1-6
CASSPTTGPAQYF	-	TRBV7-2	TRBJ2-7
CASSPDRGPWNEQFF	-	TRBV7-8	TRBJ2-1
CASSSGSGKDGYTF	-	TRBV5-1	TRBJ1-2
CAIRTGTTYEQYF	-	TRBV10-3	TRBJ2-7
CAIRETGGGGYTF	TRBD1	TRBV10-3	TRBJ1-2
CASSESVPADTIYF	-	TRBV10-1	TRBJ1-3
CASSGGGAYAGELFF	TRBD2	TRBV6-2/TRBV6-3	TRBJ2-2
CSASRRTFSYEQYF	-	TRBV20-1	TRBJ2-7
CASSELGSEQYF	-	TRBV10-1	TRBJ2-7
CASSQEGGNEGGYTF	-	TRBV4-1	TRBJ1-2
CAWIGDRVNTEAFF	TRBD1	TRBV30	TRBJ1-1
CASSSVDRGRLGYEQYF	TRBD1	TRBV11-2	TRBJ2-7
CASSETSGGLFGEQFF	TRBD2	TRBV10-1	TRBJ2-1
CASSTGDKGYEQYF	TRBD1	TRBV9	TRBJ2-7
CASSYGRNEQFF	-	TRBV7-2	TRBJ2-1